This T cell receptor beta chain was recovered during a study of radiotherapy plus CTLA-4 blockade in lung cancer. Only in-frame clones appear in the TCRdb table, and some are missing; sequencing was by immunoSEQ multiplex PCR. The sample yields 50,000 to 65,000 clones, about three quarters seen once. Material: peripheral blood, obtained from a patient treated with radiotherapy plus ipilimumab. This receptor was obtained from a human donor with non-small cell lung cancer whose response to radiotherapy plus ipilimumab could not be evaluated.

The DNA for the CDR3 is TGTGCCAGTAGTAGTGGTGGGAGAACTAACACCGGGGAGCTGTTTTTT. It is translated as CASSSGGRTNTGELFF. V is TRBV19 and J is TRBJ2-2, with a possible D match to TRBD2 (5 bases). This CDR3 region has 16 residues. V was pared by 4 bases and J by 2 bases, with 14 bases between. CDR1 is LNHDA and CDR2 is SQIVND in the germline V gene (reference sequence).